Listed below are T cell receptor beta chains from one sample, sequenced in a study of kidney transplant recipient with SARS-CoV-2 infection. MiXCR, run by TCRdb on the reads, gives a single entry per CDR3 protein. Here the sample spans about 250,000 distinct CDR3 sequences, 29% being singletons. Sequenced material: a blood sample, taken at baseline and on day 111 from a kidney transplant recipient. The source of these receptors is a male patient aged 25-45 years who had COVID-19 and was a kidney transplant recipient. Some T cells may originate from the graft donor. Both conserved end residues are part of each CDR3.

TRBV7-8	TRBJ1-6	CASSLVNSPLHF
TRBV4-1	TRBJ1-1	CASSPTRQLNTEAFF
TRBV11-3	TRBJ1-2	CASSVDLDLGKTYGYTF
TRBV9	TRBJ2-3	CASSVVGTGTQYF
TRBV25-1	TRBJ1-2	CASSFTEELGKTYGYTF
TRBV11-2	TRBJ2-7	CASSLGQGWYEQYF
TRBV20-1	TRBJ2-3	CSGRRSDTQYF
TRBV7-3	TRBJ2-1	CASSFGGREGEQFF
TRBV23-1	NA	CASSQTAVQETQYF
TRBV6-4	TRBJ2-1	CASRDSGRSADNEQCF
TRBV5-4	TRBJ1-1	CASWGQPDAEAFF
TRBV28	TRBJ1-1	CASSFGANTEAFF
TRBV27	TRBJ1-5	CASSLMGNSNQPQHF
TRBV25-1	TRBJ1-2	CASSIRGELGKTYGYTF
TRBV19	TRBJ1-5	CASSARDRKNQPQHF
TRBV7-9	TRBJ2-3	CASSLGEVTQYF
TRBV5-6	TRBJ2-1	CASSLRGSPYNEQFF
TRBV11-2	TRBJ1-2	CASSEALTSRKTYGYTF
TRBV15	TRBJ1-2	CATNRDTGIAGGYTF
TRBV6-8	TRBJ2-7	CASGNGGYEQYF
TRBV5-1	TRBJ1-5	CASSLQGAPNQPQHF
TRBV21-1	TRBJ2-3	CASRRYLATVMQDTQYF
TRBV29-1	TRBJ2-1	CSVPTGGSSYNEQFF
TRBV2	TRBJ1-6	CASSERGLASYNSPLHF
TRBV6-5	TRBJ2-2	CASSETVRNTGELFF
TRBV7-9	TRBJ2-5	CASSSGTGQETQYF
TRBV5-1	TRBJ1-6	CASSPGVGLVNSPLPF
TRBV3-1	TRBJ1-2	CASSQDWAGGTNYGYTF
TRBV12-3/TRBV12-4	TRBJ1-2	CASSPLATAGKTYGYTF
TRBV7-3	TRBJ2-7	CASSLGQALTREQYF
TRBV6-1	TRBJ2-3	CASSDGRGDTDTQYF
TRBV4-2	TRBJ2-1	CASSPLSAGVSNEQFF
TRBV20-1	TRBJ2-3	CSAATSGFTDTQYF
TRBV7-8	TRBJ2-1	CASSLERLAGEDEQFF
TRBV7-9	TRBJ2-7	CASSPDRADEQYF
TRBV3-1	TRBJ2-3	CASSQRDRGKGRRADTQYF
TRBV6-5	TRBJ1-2	CASSPVAANNYGYTF
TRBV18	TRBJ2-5	CASFSGPETQYF
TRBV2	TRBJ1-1	CASSTTGGNTEAFF
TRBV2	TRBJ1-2	CASTQRPNYGYTF
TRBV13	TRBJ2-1	CASSLKDSYNEQFF
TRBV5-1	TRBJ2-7	CASSLRPQGYEQYF
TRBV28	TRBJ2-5	CATEAPGMETQYF
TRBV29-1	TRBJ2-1	CSVEELAGGGTYNEQFF
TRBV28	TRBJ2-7	CASSLVGLAGAYEQYF
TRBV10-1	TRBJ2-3	CASSDSVAGRRSDTQYF
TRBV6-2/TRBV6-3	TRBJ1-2	CASSYSTDHFYGYTF
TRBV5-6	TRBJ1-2	CASSYGRGGGYTF
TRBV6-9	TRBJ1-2	CASSVGVPYGKTYGYTF
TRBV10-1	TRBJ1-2	CASSCDLRSRKTYGYTF
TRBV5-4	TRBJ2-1	CAGSLGLALDNEQFF
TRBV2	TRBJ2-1	CASSLAGGPPNEQFF
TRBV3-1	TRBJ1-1	CASSHSTTEAFF
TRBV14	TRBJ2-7	CASSFRQIYEQYF
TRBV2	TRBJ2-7	CASTTGGPYEQYF
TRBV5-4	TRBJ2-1	CASSSGGFSLAGVKDEQFF
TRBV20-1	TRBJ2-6	CSAGTGGKNPSGANVLTF
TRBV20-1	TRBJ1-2	CSAGMGLFRKTYGRTF